This passage covers 10 T cell receptor beta chains from one sample sequenced in a study of T cell responses to AZD1222 COVID-19 vaccine. Assay used: immunoSEQ multiplex PCR; TCRdb lists only in-frame clones, some missing. This table holds roughly 150,000 clones, approximately 90% found once. The source material was peripheral blood, sampled 28 days after the second AZD1222 dose. Every receptor here comes from an adult who received the AZD1222 COVID-19 vaccine.

CDR3 nucleotides: TGTGCCAGCAGTTACTCGGGGGTCATCAATCAGCCCCAGCATTTT. It specifies CASSYSGVINQPQHF. The V call is TRBV6-2 or TRBV6-3, the J call TRBJ1-5, with D perhaps TRBD1 (5 bases). The CDR3 consists of 15 residues. From germline, CDR1 is MNHEY and CDR2 SVGEGT. V was pared by 0 bases and J by 3 bases, with 9 bases between.

This clone was counted a single time. The chain employs TRBV2 and TRBJ2-2; 13 bases fit TRBD2. V dropped 6 bases and J dropped 6; count of bases not matched to a gene: 4. The length of the CDR3 is 15 residues. From germline, CDR1 is SNHLY and CDR2 FYNNEI. CDR3 sequence (DNA): TGTGCCAGCAGCCGACTAGCGGGAGGTGCCGGGGAGCTGTTTTTT. Its translation: CASSRLAGGAGELFF.

J is TRBJ1-1 and V is TRBV14; 9 bases agree with TRBD1. The CDR3 is 18 residues long. CDR1 is SGHDN, CDR2 FVKESK, per germline. Germline trimming cut 2 bases from V and 1 base from J; bases unmatched to any gene: 11. CDR3 protein: CASSQKSRTGAWNTEAFF. In nucleotides, the CDR3 is TGTGCCAGCAGCCAAAAGAGCAGGACAGGGGCATGGAACACTGAAGCTTTCTTT.

This chain connects TRBV18 to TRBJ1-5; 7 positions match TRBD1. The CDR3 runs 17 residues. CDR1 KGHSH and CDR2 LQKENI come from the germline V gene. V shed 4 bases and J 3 bases; nucleotides not matched to a gene: 12. This CDR3 reads CASSLPGTADFNQPQHF. DNA for the CDR3: TGTGCCAGCTCACTTCCCGGGACAGCCGACTTCAATCAGCCCCAGCATTTT.

In nucleotides, the CDR3 is TGTGCCACCAGCGTCGGTAGGAGTTCACCCCTCCACTTT. This codes for CATSVGRSSPLHF. The V gene is TRBV15, the J gene TRBJ1-6; D uncertain. Germline V gene lookup returns CDR1 LNHNV and CDR2 YYDKDF (reference sequence). The CDR3 is 13 residues long. Deletions cut 5 bases from V and 9 bases from J, with 11 bases between.

This clone was counted once. The chain couples TRBV5-1 to TRBJ2-7; TRBD2 matches 7 bases. Germline assignment: CDR1 SGHRS and CDR2 YFSETQ. The CDR3 contains 14 residues. Trimming at V came to 7 bases and at J to 0 bases, leaving 7 bases not matched to a gene. As DNA, the CDR3 is TGCGCCAGCTGGGGAGGCGGGGGCTCCTACGAGCAGTACTTC. This sequence encodes CASWGGGGSYEQYF. Variable domain in full (rest from reference TRBV5-1 and TRBJ2-7): KAGVTQTPRYLIKTRGQQVTLSCSPISGHRSVSWYQQTPGQGLQFLFEYFSETQRNKGNFPGRFSGRQFSNSRSEMNVSTLELGDSALYLCASWGGGGSYEQYFGPGTRLTVT.

The J gene is TRBJ2-7, the V gene TRBV28; D remains ambiguous. This CDR3 is built from 12 residues. With 3 bases removed from V and 6 bases from J, the gap between germline ends came to 9 bases. Germline V gives CDR1 MDHEN, CDR2 SYDVKM. This CDR3 is CASSFSRGEQYF. CDR3 nucleotide sequence: TGTGCCAGCAGTTTTAGTCGCGGCGAGCAGTACTTC.

V is TRBV19 and J is TRBJ2-5; D not resolved. The CDR3 loop spans 13 amino acids. Germline CDR1 reads LNHDA; CDR2 reads SQIVND (reference sequence). Trimming shortened V by 5 bases and J by 4 bases, and 11 bases separated the two germline ends. The CDR3 coding sequence is TGTGCCAGTAGTCCGGACGATTTAGAGACCCAGTACTTC. This codes for CASSPDDLETQYF.

J is TRBJ2-1 and V is TRBV5-4; maybe TRBD1 (6 bases). Trimming removed 0 bases from V and 5 bases from J, with 12 bases in between. The germline CDR1 and CDR2 sequences are SGHNT and YYREEE (reference sequence). This CDR3 spans 15 amino acids. The CDR3 bases are TGTGCCAGCAGCTTGGGAGGGGGTCCCCACAATGAGCAGTTCTTC. It yields the protein CASSLGGGPHNEQFF.

The V call is TRBV19, the J call TRBJ2-5; perhaps TRBD1 as D (6 bases). Trimming left V 5 bases short and J 0 bases short, with 13 bases between. The CDR3 spans 15 residues. Germline V lookup: CDR1 LNHDA, CDR2 SQIVND (reference sequence). The CDR3: CASSPRTEHQETQYF. The CDR3 nucleotides read TGTGCCAGTAGTCCCCGGACAGAACACCAAGAGACCCAGTACTTC.